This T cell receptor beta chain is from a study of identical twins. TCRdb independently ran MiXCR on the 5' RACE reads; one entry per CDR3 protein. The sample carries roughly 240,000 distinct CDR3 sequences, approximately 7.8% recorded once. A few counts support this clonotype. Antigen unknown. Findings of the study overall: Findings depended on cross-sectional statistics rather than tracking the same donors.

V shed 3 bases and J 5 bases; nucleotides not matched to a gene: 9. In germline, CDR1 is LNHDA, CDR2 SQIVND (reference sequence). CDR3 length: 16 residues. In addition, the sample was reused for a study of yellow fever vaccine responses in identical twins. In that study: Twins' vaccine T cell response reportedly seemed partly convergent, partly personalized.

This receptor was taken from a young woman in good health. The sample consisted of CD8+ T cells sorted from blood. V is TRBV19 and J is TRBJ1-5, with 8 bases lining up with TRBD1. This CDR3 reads CASSITRTGRYQPQHF. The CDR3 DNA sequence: TGTGCCAGTAGTATTACCAGGACAGGGCGATATCAGCCCCAGCATTTT. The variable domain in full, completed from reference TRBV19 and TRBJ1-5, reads DGGITQSPKYLFRKEGQNVTLSCEQNLNHDAMYWYRQDPGQGLRLIYYSQIVNDFQKGDIAEGYSVSREKKESFPLTVTSAQKNPTAFYLCASSITRTGRYQPQHFGDGTRLSIL.